This is a list of T cell receptor beta chains from one sample in a study of blood T cells in healthy people across ages. MiXCR, applied by TCRdb to the 5' RACE reads, yields one record per CDR3 protein. Of more than 1.4 million distinct CDR3 sequences listed, 42% were seen once; the top ten hold 7.9%. Sequencing input: blood. Receptor source: a woman aged 18-29 years in good health. Each CDR3 is given without its conserved first and last residue. Clone sizes are given selectively: once, few, many, or a class where the clone is expanded.

once	TRBV4-2	ASSQDRNAAYEQY
.	TRBV29-1	SVSQGGGSSYEQY
few	TRBV5-1	ASRWTSGAYEQY
.	TRBV9	ASSGPDRVYGYT
.	TRBV9	ASSVIGGGASTDTQY
.	TRBV11-2	ASSLGRVNDYGYT
.	TRBV21-1	ASSKESIAGGPGGTDTQY
.	TRBV20-1	SASRSGSYNEQF
.	TRBV7-2	ASSPRLAGGFTDTQY
many	TRBV6-4	ASSDGTGGPDTQY
.	TRBV20-1	SATLSRGGVPYEQY
.	TRBV6-2/TRBV6-3	ASTADAYNEQF
few	TRBV10-3	AIRQTGGRYEQY
.	TRBV28	ASSFWGGEINYGYT
.	TRBV28	ASSSIGRLEAGAQETQY
few	TRBV20-1	SAPKDVERGRWTDTQY
.	TRBV6-5	ASRTLTSGRANEQF
few	TRBV10-3	AISERELYNEQY
few	TRBV5-1	ASSLGQFPTYEQY